The entry below describes one T cell receptor (beta chain). The record originates from a study of cytomegalovirus exposure and HLA in healthy donors. Produced via immunoSEQ multiplex PCR; TCRdb's table is partial and in-frame only. The sample has some 150,000 clones, around nine tenths seen once. The donors were members of the validation cohort, which comprised 90 to 150 subjects and was separate from the first cohort of 666 subjects. The CDR3 totals 13 residues. With 1 base removed from V and 9 bases from J, the gap between germline ends came to 13 bases. Germline-derived CDR1 and CDR2 are GTSNPN and SVGIG (reference sequence).

The receptor comes from a young woman in good health and CMV-seropositive. V and J are TRBV30 and TRBJ2-1; D possibly corresponds to TRBD2 (6 bases). The sequencing sample was made of PBMCs. CDR3 amino acids: CAWSDLAGLEQFF. CDR3 in DNA: TGTGCCTGGAGTGATTTGGCGGGACTTGAGCAGTTCTTC.